This T cell receptor (beta chain) was sequenced for a study of blood T cell repertoires in COVID-19. Study overall: There were acute and convalescent COVID-19 samples, and they came from the United States, Italy and Spain. T cells, B-cell-depleted T cells, or PBMCs supplied cDNA or gDNA.

The CDR3 consists of 12 residues. V was pared by 8 bases and J by 2 bases, with 8 bases between. The germline gives CDR1 SNHLY, CDR2 FYNNEI. Per the original methods: Counts of nucleated cells, estimated from reference gene primer amplification, were obtained. Produced via immunoSEQ multiplex PCR; TCRdb's table is partial and in-frame only. V, J and clone size are those of that table, while D and trimming were read from the DNA. The table records about 78,000 clones, roughly 86% of them present only once. This chain uses TRBV2 with TRBJ2-3, with a possible D match to TRBD1 (5 bases). This clonotype was sampled from a man aged 45-60 years with active or convalescent COVID-19. The sample taken for sequencing was peripheral blood. CDR3 amino acids: CASGANTDTQYF. CDR3 bases: TGTGCCAGCGGGGCCAACACAGATACGCAGTATTTT. The full variable domain, rest sourced from reference TRBV2 and TRBJ2-3, is EPEVTQTPSHQVTQMGQEVILRCVPISNHLYFYWYRQILGQKVEFLVSFYNNEISEKSEIFDDQFSVERPDGSNFTLKIRSTKLEDSAMYFCASGANTDTQYFGPGTRLTVL.